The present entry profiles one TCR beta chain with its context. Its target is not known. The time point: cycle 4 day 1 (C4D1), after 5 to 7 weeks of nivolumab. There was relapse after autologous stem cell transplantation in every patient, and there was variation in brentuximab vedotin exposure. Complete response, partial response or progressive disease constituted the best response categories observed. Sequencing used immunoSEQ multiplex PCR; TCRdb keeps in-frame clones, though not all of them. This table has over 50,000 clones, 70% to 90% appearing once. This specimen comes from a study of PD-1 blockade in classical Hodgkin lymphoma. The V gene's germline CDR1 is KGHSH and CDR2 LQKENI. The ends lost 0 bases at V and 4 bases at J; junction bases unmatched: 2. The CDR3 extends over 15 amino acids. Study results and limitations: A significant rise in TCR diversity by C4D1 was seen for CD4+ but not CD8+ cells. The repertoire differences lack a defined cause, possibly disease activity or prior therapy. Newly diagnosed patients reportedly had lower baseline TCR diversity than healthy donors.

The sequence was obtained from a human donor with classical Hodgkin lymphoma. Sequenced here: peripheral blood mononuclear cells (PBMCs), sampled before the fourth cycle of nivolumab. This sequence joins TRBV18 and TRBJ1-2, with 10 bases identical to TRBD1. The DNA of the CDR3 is TGTGCCAGCTCACCACCGGGACAGGGGTTCTATGGCTACACCTTC. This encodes CASSPPGQGFYGYTF. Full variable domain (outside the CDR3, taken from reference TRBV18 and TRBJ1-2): NAGVMQNPRHLVRRRGQEARLRCSPMKGHSHVYWYRQLPEEGLKFMVYLQKENIIDESGMPKERFSAEFPKEGPSILRIQQVVRGDSAAYFCASSPPGQGFYGYTFGSGTRLTVV.